Listed below are T cell receptor beta chains from one sample, sequenced in a study of cytomegalovirus exposure and HLA in healthy donors. Clones were sequenced by immunoSEQ multiplex PCR, and TCRdb holds only the in-frame ones, with some missing. This sample has 100,000 to 150,000 clones, with 65% to 80% found just once. The sequencing input was PBMCs. These receptors all stem from a woman aged 40 to 55 in good health and CMV-seronegative. The CDR3 runs from the conserved cysteine through the conserved F or W. A D gene is named only where the DNA matches it firmly. Not every row has a clone size; where given, it reads once, few, many or a size class.

>-|TRBV29-1|TRBJ2-1|-
TGCAGCGTTGGCCGAGTAGATGAGCAGTTCTTC
CSVGRVDEQFF
>-|TRBV19|TRBJ1-1|TRBD1
TGTGCCAGTAGGACAGGGGGCCTGGACACTGAAGCTTTCTTT
CASRTGGLDTEAFF
>-|TRBV7-8|TRBJ2-7|-
TGTGCCAGCAGCCTATATTCCCACCACGGGTTCGACGAGCAGTACTTC
CASSLYSHHGFDEQYF
>-|TRBV5-6|TRBJ1-2|-
TGTGCCAGCAGCTTGTCCGGTAACTATGGCTACACCTTC
CASSLSGNYGYTF
>-|TRBV27|TRBJ2-7|-
TGTGCCAGCAGTTTATCGGCACTAGCAGCCTACGAGCAGTACTTC
CASSLSALAAYEQYF
>-|TRBV28|TRBJ2-1|TRBD1
TGTGCCAGCAGTTCCGGACAGGGTTTCTACAATGAGCAGTTCTTC
CASSSGQGFYNEQFF
>-|TRBV7-2|TRBJ2-7|-
TGTGCCAGCAGAGAGGGAGGAGGGGTCTACGAGCAGTACTTC
CASREGGGVYEQYF
>-|TRBV27|TRBJ2-1|-
TGTGCCAGCAGTTTCATTGACTCCAATGAGCAGTTCTTC
CASSFIDSNEQFF
>-|TRBV10-3|TRBJ2-1|TRBD2
TGTGCCATCAGTGAGTCGCGGGTTGTCAGCGGGAGGGTAGGCAATGAGCAGTTCTTC
CAISESRVVSGRVGNEQFF
>-|TRBV5-5|TRBJ1-2|-
TGTGCCAGCAGCCGGGGGGACGGACGCTATGGCTACACCTTC
CASSRGDGRYGYTF
>-|TRBV11-2|TRBJ2-3|-
TGTGCCAGCAGCCCCCTCGATACGCAGTATTTT
CASSPLDTQYF
>-|TRBV7-9|TRBJ2-5|-
TGTGCCAGCAGCGGGGGGGCCGGGGAGACCCAGTACTTC
CASSGGAGETQYF
>-|TRBV7-2|TRBJ2-7|TRBD1
TGTGCCAGCAGCTTAGTCGGACAGGGCCGCGAGCAGTACTTC
CASSLVGQGREQYF
>-|TRBV30|TRBJ1-6|-
TGTGCCCGGAGTACCCGAGCGGTGAGCTCCTATAATTCACCCCTCCACTTT
CARSTRAVSSYNSPLHF
>-|TRBV6-4|TRBJ1-4|-
TGTGCCAGCAGTGACGGGGGGGGCCAAGGGGCTGAAAAACTGTTTTTT
CASSDGGGQGAEKLFF
>-|TRBV9|TRBJ2-1|-
TGTGCCAGCAGCGTAAAGGGGGTGGTGAATGAGCAGTTCTTC
CASSVKGVVNEQFF
>-|TRBV29-1|TRBJ2-7|TRBD1
TGCAGCGCGCGGGACAGGGGAATCGACGAGCAGTACTTC
CSARDRGIDEQYF
>-|TRBV5-1|TRBJ2-7|TRBD2
TGCGCCAGCAGCCACTTGAGCGGGAGCTCCTACGAGCAGTACTTC
CASSHLSGSSYEQYF
>-|TRBV7-9|TRBJ1-6|TRBD1
TGTGCCAGCAGCCCTCGACAGGGAGGCTCACCCCTCCACTTT
CASSPRQGGSPLHF
>-|TRBV6-1|TRBJ1-1|TRBD1
TGTGCCAGCAGTGAAGAAATATTTCTGGGACAGGGTGAGGCTTTCTTT
CASSEEIFLGQGEAFF
>-|TRBV7-9|TRBJ2-1|-
TGTGCCAGCAGCTTATTTAGCGGAGACTACAATGAGCAGTTCTTC
CASSLFSGDYNEQFF
>-|TRBV28|TRBJ2-2|TRBD2
TGTGCCAGCAGTTTTCCGGGGGGGCGTGGCGGGGAGCTGTTTTTT
CASSFPGGRGGELFF
>-|TRBV6-5|TRBJ1-1|-
TGTGCCAGCAGTTACTCGAGACAAACATTTGAAGCTTTCTTT
CASSYSRQTFEAFF
>once|TRBV7-3|TRBJ2-1|TRBD2
TGTGCCAGCAGCTTAAGTCGACTAGCGGGGGCCTACAATGAGCAGTTCTTC
CASSLSRLAGAYNEQFF
>-|TRBV7-2|TRBJ2-2|-
TGTGCCAGCAGCGAACAAGGGTCGGGGGTCGGGGAGCTGTTTTTT
CASSEQGSGVGELFF
>-|TRBV7-2|TRBJ1-6|-
TGTGCCAGCAGCTTCCAGGGGCAGTCAGGTCCCCTCCACTTT
CASSFQGQSGPLHF
>-|TRBV2|TRBJ2-7|-
TGTGCCAGCAGTATTTACCGGGACTACGAGCAGTACTTC
CASSIYRDYEQYF
>-|TRBV9|TRBJ1-1|TRBD1
TGTGCCAGCAGCGTCACCCGGGACAGGGATAACACTGAAGCTTTCTTT
CASSVTRDRDNTEAFF
>-|TRBV7-8|TRBJ1-1|-
TGTGCCAGCAGTCAGGGTTTCACTGAAGCTTTCTTT
CASSQGFTEAFF
>once|TRBV10-3|TRBJ2-5|TRBD2
TGTGCCATCAGTGGTGCCGGGACTAGCGGGGGGGGACAAGAGACCCAGTACTTC
CAISGAGTSGGGQETQYF
>once|TRBV5-4|TRBJ2-7|-
TGTGCCAGCAGCTTTCTCGGGGTCGAGCAGTACTTC
CASSFLGVEQYF
>-|TRBV19|TRBJ2-1|-
TGTGCCAGTAGTCTTTCTGGGCACAATGAGCAGTTCTTC
CASSLSGHNEQFF
>-|TRBV10-1|TRBJ1-1|TRBD1
TGCGCCAGCAGAGTCGACAGGGGAGGTAGTGTGAACACTGAAGCTTTCTTT
CASRVDRGGSVNTEAFF
>-|TRBV5-4|TRBJ2-2|TRBD1
TGTGCCACCGCGGGACAGGGAAACACCGGGGAGCTGTTTTTT
CATAGQGNTGELFF
>-|TRBV5-1|TRBJ1-6|-
TGCGCCAGCAGGCAAAGTCAGGGCTCTCAAGATAATTCACCCCTCCACTTT
CASRQSQGSQDNSPLHF
>-|TRBV14|TRBJ2-5|-
TGTGCCAGCAGCCAAGATCGTCTGTACATACAAGAGACCCAGTACTTC
CASSQDRLYIQETQYF
>-|TRBV7-9|TRBJ1-3|-
TGTGCCAGCAGCTCCCTCGGTGGAAACACCATATATTTT
CASSSLGGNTIYF
>-|TRBV30|TRBJ2-2|-
TGTGCCTGGGGGAGCAAGGCCACGAACACCGGGGAGCTGTTTTTT
CAWGSKATNTGELFF
>-|TRBV4-2|TRBJ2-7|TRBD2
TGTGCCAGCAGCCAAGATACTAGCGGGGCCTACGAGCAGTACTTC
CASSQDTSGAYEQYF
>-|TRBV7-9|TRBJ1-2|TRBD1
TGTGCCAGCAGCTTCCCGGACAGGGACTATGGCTACACCTTC
CASSFPDRDYGYTF
>-|TRBV4-2|TRBJ2-6|TRBD2
TGTGCCAGCAGGTGGACTAGCGGGAGGGCCTCTGGGGCCAACGTCCTGACTTTC
CASRWTSGRASGANVLTF
>-|TRBV7-8|TRBJ2-6|TRBD1
TGTGCCAGCAGCTTAAGCGCAGGGGGCTCCTCGTGGGGGGGGGCCAACGTCCTGACTTTC
CASSLSAGGSSWGGANVLTF
>once|TRBV28|TRBJ1-5|-
TGTGCCAGCAGATATACAGGGCGCGGGCAGCCCCAGCATTTT
CASRYTGRGQPQHF
>-|TRBV28|TRBJ2-7|TRBD1
TGTGCCAGCAAAGGACAGGGGGCCTCCTACGAGCAGTACTTC
CASKGQGASYEQYF
>-|TRBV28|TRBJ2-7|-
TGTGCCAGCAGCTCCCCCCTAACGGTCAACTACGAGCAGTACTTC
CASSSPLTVNYEQYF
>-|TRBV6-6|TRBJ1-4|-
TGTGCCAGCAGTACGGGATCTCAGGGGACTAATGAAAAACTGTTTTTT
CASSTGSQGTNEKLFF
>-|TRBV9|TRBJ2-1|TRBD2
TGTGCCAGCAGCGTAGGTCTAGCGGGGGGCCCGTACAATGAGCAGTTCTTC
CASSVGLAGGPYNEQFF
>-|TRBV2|TRBJ2-3|-
TGTGCCAGCATCCGGGGGGCGCCCACAGATACGCAGTATTTT
CASIRGAPTDTQYF
>-|TRBV2|TRBJ2-1|TRBD1
TGTGCCAGCAGTGTAGACAGGGGGGCATACAATGAGCAGTTCTTC
CASSVDRGAYNEQFF
>once|TRBV5-4|TRBJ2-3|TRBD2
TGTGCCAGCAGCTTGTCTCCGGGGGGGCGGTCAGATACGCAGTATTTT
CASSLSPGGRSDTQYF
>-|TRBV11-2|TRBJ2-1|-
TGTGCCAGCAGCTTAGGTATCCGGGAGAGGGCCTACAATGAGCAGTTCTTC
CASSLGIRERAYNEQFF
>-|TRBV2|TRBJ2-7|TRBD2
TGTGCCAGCAGTCCGGGACTAGCGGGAGCACTCTCCTACGAGCAGTACTTC
CASSPGLAGALSYEQYF
>few|TRBV6-5|TRBJ2-2|-
TGTGCCAGCAGCCTTCTAGGGGCCGGGGAGCTGTTTTTT
CASSLLGAGELFF
>-|TRBV6-5|TRBJ2-2|TRBD2
TGTGCCAGCAGCCGGACTAGCGTAAACACCGGGGAGCTGTTTTTT
CASSRTSVNTGELFF
>-|TRBV27|TRBJ2-7|-
TGTGCCAGCAGTGCGACAGTCTCCTACGAGCAGTACTTC
CASSATVSYEQYF
>-|TRBV19|TRBJ1-4|TRBD1
TGTGCCAGTAGTCCAGGGACAGGGGGCGGAAAACTGTTTTTT
CASSPGTGGGKLFF
>once|TRBV27|TRBJ2-2|-
TGTGCCAGCAAATCGGGTGGCAGGGTGAACACCGGGGAGCTGTTTTTT
CASKSGGRVNTGELFF
>-|TRBV6-6|TRBJ2-1|-
TGTGCCAGCAGTTACGAGGTCTCCTACAATGAGCAGTTCTTC
CASSYEVSYNEQFF